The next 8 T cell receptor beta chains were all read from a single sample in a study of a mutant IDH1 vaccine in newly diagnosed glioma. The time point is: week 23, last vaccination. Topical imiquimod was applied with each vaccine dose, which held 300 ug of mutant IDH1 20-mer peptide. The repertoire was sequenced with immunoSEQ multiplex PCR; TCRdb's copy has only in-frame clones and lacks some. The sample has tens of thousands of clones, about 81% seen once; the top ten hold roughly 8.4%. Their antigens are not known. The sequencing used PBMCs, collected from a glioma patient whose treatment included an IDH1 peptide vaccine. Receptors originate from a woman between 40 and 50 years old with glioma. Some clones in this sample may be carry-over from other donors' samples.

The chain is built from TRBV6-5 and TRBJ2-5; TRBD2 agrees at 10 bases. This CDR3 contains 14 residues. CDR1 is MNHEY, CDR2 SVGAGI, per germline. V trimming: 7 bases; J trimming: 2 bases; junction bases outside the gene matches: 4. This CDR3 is CASTTSGSQETQYF. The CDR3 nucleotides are TGTGCCAGCACGACTAGCGGGTCACAAGAGACCCAGTACTTC.

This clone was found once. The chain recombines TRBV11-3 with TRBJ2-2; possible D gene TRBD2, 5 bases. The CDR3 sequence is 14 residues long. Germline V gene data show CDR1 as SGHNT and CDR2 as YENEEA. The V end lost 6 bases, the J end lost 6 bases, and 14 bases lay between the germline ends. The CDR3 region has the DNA TGTGCCAGCAGGGCGGGTTATTCAGCCGGGGAGCTGTTTTTT. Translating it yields CASRAGYSAGELFF.

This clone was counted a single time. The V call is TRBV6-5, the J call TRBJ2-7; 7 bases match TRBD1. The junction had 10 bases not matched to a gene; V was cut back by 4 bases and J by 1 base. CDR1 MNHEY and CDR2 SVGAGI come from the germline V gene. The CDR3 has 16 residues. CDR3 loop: CASSFTLGQASYEQYF. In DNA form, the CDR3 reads TGTGCCAGCAGTTTTACCCTAGGACAGGCGTCCTACGAGCAGTACTTC.

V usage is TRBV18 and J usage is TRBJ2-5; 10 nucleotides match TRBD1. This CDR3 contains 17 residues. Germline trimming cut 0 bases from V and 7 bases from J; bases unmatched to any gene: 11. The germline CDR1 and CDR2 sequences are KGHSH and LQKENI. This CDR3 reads CASSPPKTGGGSRTQYF. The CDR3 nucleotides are TGTGCCAGCTCACCACCGAAGACAGGGGGCGGATCTCGGACCCAGTACTTC.

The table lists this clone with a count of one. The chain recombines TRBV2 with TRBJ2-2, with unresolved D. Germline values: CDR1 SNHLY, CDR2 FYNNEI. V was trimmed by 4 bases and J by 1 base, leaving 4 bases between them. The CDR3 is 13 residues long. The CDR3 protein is CASSAMNTGELFF. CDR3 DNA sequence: TGTGCCAGCAGTGCTATGAACACCGGGGAGCTGTTTTTT.

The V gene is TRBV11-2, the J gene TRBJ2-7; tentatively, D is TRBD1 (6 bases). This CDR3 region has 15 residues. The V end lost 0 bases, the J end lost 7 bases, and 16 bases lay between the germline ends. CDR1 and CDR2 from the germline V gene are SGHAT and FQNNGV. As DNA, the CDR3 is TGTGCCAGCAGCTTAGATCGGGACACCTCCTTGGAGCAGTACTTC. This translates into CASSLDRDTSLEQYF.

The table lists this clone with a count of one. CDR3 region: CASSLESGGSLPRIISQYF. The CDR3 bases are TGCGCCAGCAGCTTGGAGAGCGGGGGATCCCTCCCCAGGATCATCTCGCAGTATTTT. The rearrangement joins TRBV5-1 to TRBJ2-3; TRBD2 agrees at 8 bases. From germline, CDR1 is SGHRS and CDR2 YFSETQ. V gave up 0 bases and J gave up 10 bases; unmatched junction bases: 22. The length of the CDR3 is 19 residues.

The CDR3 sequence is CASSIYQQPGRQNTEAFF. CDR3 nucleotide sequence: TGTGCCAGTAGTATATATCAACAACCGGGACGACAGAACACTGAAGCTTTCTTT. The V call is TRBV19, the J call TRBJ1-1; D possibly corresponds to TRBD1 (5 bases). The CDR3 has 18 amino acids. Germline lookup yields CDR1 LNHDA and CDR2 SQIVND (reference sequence). Trimming shortened V by 2 bases and J by 1 base, and 20 bases separated the two germline ends.